The source of this TCR beta chain is a study of vaccination and CD4 T cells after COVID-19. Oncomine TCR Beta short-read sequencing was applied to DNA from cultured CD4+ T cells. Via MiXCR, TCRdb re-called the PCR reads, giving one row per CDR3 protein. Of about 5,700 distinct CDR3 sequences in the sample, roughly 40% are singletons; the top ten hold about 46%. Concerning this clonotype itself: Its matching antigen is unknown.

The length of the CDR3 is 13 residues. CDR1 is MNHNS and CDR2 is SASEGT in the germline V gene. The V and J ends lost 4 bases and 1 base, in that order; junction bases with no gene match: 0. The sample's treatment: 10-day PBMC culture with coronavirus spike peptide pools or control peptides (ViraFEST assay). Researchers collected the unexposed donor's CD4+ T cells before the COVID-19 pandemic (2011-2018). Half of the medium was exchanged for fresh IL-2 medium, first on day 3 and then on day 7. The clonotype originates from a human donor in good health. The gene calls are TRBV6-1 and TRBJ1-1, with 7 positions matching TRBD1. Sequenced sample: CD4+ T cells from blood, cultured in vitro. The DNA of the CDR3 is TGTGCCAGCAGTGGACAGGGGAACACTGAAGCTTTCTTT. It is translated as CASSGQGNTEAFF.